The entry below describes one TCR beta chain. Its antigen remains unknown. The CDR3 extends over 14 amino acids. Germline-derived CDR1 and CDR2 are LGHNT and FRNRAP. The V gene lost 6 bases and the J gene lost 8 bases, with 17 bases spanning the gap. This entry belongs to a study of CD4+ T cells in melanoma. The study, taken as a whole, reports: A reported correlation linked neoantigen-specific CD4+ T cells to CD8+, macrophage and B cell function. Diverse differentiation states were reported for melanoma neoantigen-specific CD4+ T cells.

Using immunoSEQ multiplex PCR, the repertoire was profiled, and TCRdb retains in-frame clones only, with some absent. Among some 12,000 clones listed, about 70% were seen once. This chain uses TRBV12-5 with TRBJ2-1; a possible D gene is TRBD1 (6 bases). The source material was cells from a culture (not recorded whether cultured in vitro). The receptor was isolated from a human donor with melanoma. The chain's CDR3 is CASGQSTPGDEQFF. The DNA for the CDR3 is TGTGCTAGTGGCCAATCAACCCCAGGGGATGAGCAGTTCTTC.